This TCR beta chain was documented in a study of early T cells in non-severe SARS-CoV-2 infection. Study as a whole: Bulk RNA taken from unsorted whole blood was sequenced, leaving chains unpaired.

This clonotype showed up many times. CDR1 is SGHRS and CDR2 is YFSETQ in the germline V gene. The V end was cut by 0 bases, the J end by 2 bases, with 9 bases between. The CDR3 has 15 amino acids. As part of library construction, unique molecular identifiers were attached to individual cDNA molecules. A single record per CDR3 protein comes from TCRdb applying MiXCR to the 5' RACE reads. The sample carries about 39,000 distinct CDR3 sequences, around 7.8% recorded once. Sequenced material: whole blood. The source of this sequence is an adult who was a healthcare worker with PCR-confirmed SARS-CoV-2 infection or an uninfected control (not recorded which). The chain couples TRBV5-1 to TRBJ1-5, with D unresolved. CDR3 sequence (DNA): TGCGCCAGCAGCTTGGGTCCGGGAGGCAATCAGCCCCAGCATTTT. Translation: CASSLGPGGNQPQHF.